Below are 17 T cell receptor beta chains sequenced from a single sample in a study of blood T cells in healthy people across ages (dated by TCRdb to the mid-2010s). The library was obtained by 5' RACE. A second PCR of roughly 6 to 11 cycles was performed with a sample-barcoded 5' primer and a J-beta primer mix. TCRdb reworked the public reads: Q25 trimming with fastp, MiXCR clone assembly, productive beta chains retained. Entries are consolidated by CDR3 protein sequence, retaining the most common genes and DNA. Present in this sample are around 1,800,000 distinct CDR3 sequences, around 40% of which were seen just once. More than 20% of the sample belongs to the ten largest clones. Input material: blood. Source of these receptors: a human donor in good health.

V is TRBV18 and J is TRBJ2-3; D is possibly TRBD1 or TRBD2 (5 bases each). The CDR3 length is 13 residues. V lost 1 base and J lost 5, with 7 bases in between. CDR1 and CDR2 (germline): KGHSH, LQKENI. For the CDR3, the DNA is TGTGCCAGCTCACCACGGGGGAAAGATACGCAGTATTTT. Translating gives CASSPRGKDTQYF.

The V call is TRBV6-1, the J call TRBJ2-7; 7 bases line up with TRBD2. CDR1 and CDR2 from the germline V gene are MNHNS and SASEGT. With 0 bases clipped from V and 5 bases from J, the junction kept 10 bases outside the gene matches. The CDR3 is made up of 16 amino acids. This CDR3 reads CASSEAGGGLSDEQYF. The CDR3 region has the DNA TGTGCCAGCAGTGAAGCTGGGGGGGGATTGTCCGACGAGCAGTACTTC.

This clonotype has a handful of counts. One end of the junction is discordant with germline, which a read error may explain. The J gene is TRBJ1-1, the V gene TRBV12-3 or TRBV12-4; D ambiguous. The CDR3 is 12 residues long. DNA for the CDR3: TGTGCCAACAGTTTACCGGGCCCTGAAGCTTTCTTT. Amino acids: CANSLPGPEAFF.

J is TRBJ1-6 and V is TRBV2; D possibly corresponds to TRBD1 (5 bases). This CDR3 comprises 14 residues. CDR1 is SNHLY, CDR2 FYNNEI, per germline. V shed 8 bases and J shed 7 bases, with 15 bases lying between them. As DNA, the CDR3 is TGTGCCAGCGGGACTGCCCTTCCGAATTCACCCCTCCACTTT. Translating it yields CASGTALPNSPLHF.

V usage is TRBV20-1 and J usage is TRBJ2-7; D may be TRBD1 or TRBD2 (6 bases each). CDR1 DFQATT and CDR2 SNEGSKA come from the germline V gene (reference sequence). This CDR3 comprises 15 residues. Trimming stripped 0 bases from V and 2 bases from J, with 14 bases between. CDR3 residues: CSARDPTGAPYEQYF. The CDR3 nucleotides are TGCAGTGCTAGAGATCCAACGGGGGCTCCCTACGAGCAGTACTTC.

The chain carries TRBV5-1 and TRBJ2-4, with TRBD1 identical over 9 bases. The end of the DNA is better explained by TRBJ2-7, so the J call may be wrong. The length of the CDR3 is 15 residues. Looked up from germline, CDR1 is SGHRS and CDR2 is YFSETQ. CDR3 in DNA: TGCGCCAGCAGCGGGGCCGGGACAGGGTTCAACGAGCAGTACTTC. Translated, it gives CASSGAGTGFNEQYF.

This clonotype occurred a few times. This rearrangement joins TRBV6-2 or TRBV6-3 to TRBJ1-5; D not resolved. The CDR3 has 12 residues. Germline V gene lookup returns CDR1 MNHEY and CDR2 SVGEGT. V was trimmed by 7 bases and J by 6 bases, leaving 10 bases between them. The CDR3 DNA sequence: TGTGCCAGCAATGGAGGCAGTCAGCCCCAGCATTTT. Amino acids: CASNGGSQPQHF.

The rearrangement links TRBV6-6 to TRBJ2-7, with D possibly being TRBD2 (5 bases). The germline V and J ends were trimmed by 7 bases and 1 base, with 23 bases remaining between them. Germline V gene data show CDR1 as MNHNY and CDR2 as SVGAGI (reference sequence). This CDR3 region has 17 residues. CDR3 sequence (DNA): TGTGCCAGCACCTCAACCGGCGGGCGTACTCGTTCCTACGAGCAGTACTTC. It encodes CASTSTGGRTRSYEQYF.

The V call is TRBV9, the J call TRBJ1-1; D is possibly TRBD1 (5 bases). CDR3 length: 12 amino acids. With 5 bases removed from V and 1 base from J, the gap between germline ends came to 6 bases. Germline CDR1 reads SGDLS; CDR2 reads YYNGEE. CDR3 nucleotides: TGTGCCAGCAGTGGGACGAACACTGAAGCTTTCTTT. The encoded protein is CASSGTNTEAFF.

This clonotype was found many times. The chain's CDR3 is CASSLWQRVRQPQHF. The CDR3 nucleotides are TGTGCCAGCAGTTTATGGCAGAGGGTAAGACAGCCCCAGCATTTT. V usage is TRBV28 and J usage is TRBJ1-5; D ambiguous. Germline-derived CDR1 and CDR2 are MDHEN and SYDVKM. The CDR3 contains 15 residues. Trimming stripped 0 bases from V and 7 bases from J, with 13 bases between.

The J gene is TRBJ2-3, the V gene TRBV4-1, with 7 bases lining up with TRBD2. There are 15 residues in the CDR3. Germline V lookup: CDR1 MGHRA, CDR2 YSYEKL. Trimming took 3 bases from V and 3 from J; bases not matched to a gene: 6. DNA of the CDR3: TGCGCCAGCAGCCACCCCCGGGGGGAAACAGATACGCAGTATTTT. Its protein product is CASSHPRGETDTQYF.

The chain recombines TRBV6-5 with TRBJ2-3, with D perhaps matching TRBD1 (5 bases). CDR1 and CDR2 from the germline V gene are MNHEY and SVGAGI. Trimming removed 2 bases at V and 4 bases at J, with 13 bases between. There are 15 residues in the CDR3. CDR3 bases: TGTGCCAGCAGTTACAGTGGAAGGGGTGCAGATACGCAGTATTTT. This sequence encodes CASSYSGRGADTQYF.

The rearrangement joins TRBV4-3 to TRBJ2-1, with D possibly TRBD1 on 6 matching bases. This CDR3 has 16 amino acids. Per the germline V gene, CDR1 is LGHNA and CDR2 is YSLEER. Trimming took off 1 base at V and 0 bases at J, with 10 bases between the two ends. This CDR3 is CASSQGQVSSYNEQFF. CDR3 coding DNA: TGCGCCAGCAGCCAAGGACAGGTTTCCTCCTACAATGAGCAGTTCTTC.

The chain couples TRBV5-1 to TRBJ2-3, with 7 positions matching TRBD2. The V segment lost 1 base and the J segment 3 bases; nucleotides outside the gene matches: 8. Germline V gives CDR1 SGHRS, CDR2 YFSETQ. The CDR3 extends over 16 amino acids. CDR3 loop: CASSLRSSGGTDTQYF. In DNA form, the CDR3 reads TGCGCCAGCAGCTTGCGGTCTAGCGGAGGGACAGATACGCAGTATTTT.

This clonotype was seen a handful of times. This sequence joins TRBV4-3 and TRBJ2-5; 9 bases are shared with TRBD1. Trimming removed 0 bases from V and 11 bases from J; junction bases left unmatched: 16. The germline gives CDR1 LGHNA, CDR2 YSLEER. This CDR3 has 17 amino acids. CDR3 in amino acids: CASSQDLYRGRFGEQYF. CDR3 nucleotide sequence: TGCGCCAGCAGCCAAGACCTTTACAGGGGGCGGTTTGGAGAGCAGTACTTC.

In its sample, this clonotype was seen a few times. This chain connects TRBV2 to TRBJ2-1; D might be TRBD1 (5 bases). The CDR3 totals 13 residues. Germline lookup yields CDR1 SNHLY and CDR2 FYNNEI. Trimming pared 7 bases from V and 4 bases from J, leaving 11 bases between. The CDR3 protein is CASTADRYNEQFF. CDR3 bases: TGTGCCAGCACCGCCGACAGATACAATGAGCAGTTCTTC.

The genes are TRBV12-3 or TRBV12-4 and TRBJ1-4, with D tentatively TRBD1 (5 bases). The V gene lost 3 bases and the J gene lost 12 bases, with 17 bases spanning the gap. This CDR3 comprises 14 residues. The CDR3 region has the DNA TGTGCCAGCAGTTTGGGGCCCGGAAGAGGGGAACTGTTTTTT. Translated: CASSLGPGRGELFF.